Presented here are 13 T cell receptor beta chains from one specimen sequenced in a study of long-term antiretroviral therapy in people with HIV (dated by TCRdb to about 2022). Sequencing of the TRB variable region was done with the immunoSEQ hsTCRB v3.0 assay at survey level resolution. The source is immuneACCESS, and TCRdb retained only in-frame sequences with V and J called. Part of the clones is not carried over; for the studies checked, unresolved V genes explain less than half of this, and the remainder is unexplained. The sample yields 20,000 to 30,000 clones; 70% to 90% were counted once. The ten largest clones take up 15% of the sample. Material: unsorted PBMCs, obtained 1.2 years after starting antiretroviral therapy. The receptors originated from a man aged 50 to 59 with HIV.

The V gene is TRBV10-2, the J gene TRBJ2-2; either TRBD1 or TRBD2 may fit D (5 bases each). Germline V gives CDR1 WSHSY, CDR2 SAAADI. The length of the CDR3 is 12 residues. Trimming removed 4 bases at V and 6 bases at J, with 6 bases between. CDR3 bases: TGCGCCAGCAGTGTGGGGGCCGGGGAGCTGTTTTTT. As protein: CASSVGAGELFF.

Written as DNA, the CDR3 is TGCGCCAGCAGTGAGGGGACTAGCAATCTTTCCGGGGAGCTGTTTTTT. This translates into CASSEGTSNLSGELFF. The V call is TRBV10-2, the J call TRBJ2-2; the match to TRBD2 covers 9 bases. CDR1 is WSHSY, CDR2 SAAADI, per germline. The ends lost 2 bases at V and 6 bases at J; junction bases unmatched: 7. The length of the CDR3 is 16 residues.

The chain couples TRBV7-9 to TRBJ1-2, with TRBD1 matching 7 bases. CDR3 length equals 17 residues. Germline V gene data show CDR1 as SEHNR and CDR2 as FQNEAQ (reference sequence). With V trimmed by 1 base and J by 2 bases, 10 bases remained unmatched. CDR3 region: CASSLGQGHERNYGYTF. CDR3 nucleotide sequence: TGTGCCAGCAGCTTAGGACAGGGCCACGAGAGAAACTATGGCTACACCTTC.

The rearrangement links TRBV5-1 to TRBJ2-2; 7 bases agree with TRBD1. The CDR3 is 18 residues long. The V gene end was trimmed by 4 bases and the J gene end by 6 bases; junction bases not matched to a gene: 18. Looked up from germline, CDR1 is SGHRS and CDR2 is YFSETQ. The CDR3 DNA sequence: TGCGCCAGCAGCGCCCGAGGGGGACAGACCACTTCACCCGGGGAGCTGTTTTTT. Translation: CASSARGGQTTSPGELFF. Together with reference TRBV5-1 and TRBJ2-2, the CDR3 gives the full variable domain: KAGVTQTPRYLIKTRGQQVTLSCSPISGHRSVSWYQQTPGQGLQFLFEYFSETQRNKGNFPGRFSGRQFSNSRSEMNVSTLELGDSALYLCASSARGGQTTSPGELFFGEGSRLTVL.

About this clone: A junction boundary mismatches the germline segment, possibly from a read error. This chain joins TRBV6-5 and TRBJ2-7, with unresolved D. The CDR3 covers 16 residues. Germline V gives CDR1 MNHEY, CDR2 SVGAGI. The CDR3 sequence is CASSYSTRMGSSEQYF. The CDR3 DNA is TGTGCCAGCAGTTACTCGACCAGGATGGGGTCCTCCGAGCAGTACTTC.

The chain carries TRBV15 and TRBJ1-1, with unresolved D. V lost 0 bases to trimming and J lost 4 bases, with 6 bases between them. This CDR3 comprises 13 residues. CDR1 and CDR2 (germline): LNHNV, YYDKDF (reference sequence). Here the CDR3 DNA reads TGTGCCACCAGCAGAGATAGCCCCACTGAAGCTTTCTTT. Protein: CATSRDSPTEAFF.

This chain links TRBV7-9 with TRBJ2-7, with 7 bases fitting TRBD1. Germline CDR1 and CDR2: SEHNR and FQNEAQ (reference sequence). The CDR3 totals 13 residues. V lost 2 bases and J lost 6; bases outside the gene matches: 4. CDR3 sequence reads: CASSLPTGSEQYF. The CDR3 DNA is TGTGCCAGCAGCTTACCGACAGGGAGCGAGCAGTACTTC.

This clone was observed a single time. The chain is built from TRBV2 and TRBJ1-1, with a weak D call TRBD1 (6 bases). V was trimmed by 11 bases and J by 6 bases, leaving 16 bases between them. Germline V gene lookup returns CDR1 SNHLY and CDR2 FYNNEI. The CDR3 has 12 residues. As DNA, the CDR3 is TGTGCCGGACACGAACAGGGCCCTGAAGCTTTCTTT. It yields the protein CAGHEQGPEAFF.

The V gene is TRBV5-1, the J gene TRBJ1-6; 7 bases line up with TRBD1. This CDR3 has 14 residues. The V and J ends lost 4 bases and 6 bases, in that order; junction bases with no gene match: 4. CDR1 SGHRS and CDR2 YFSETQ come from the germline V gene. The CDR3 here is CASSRDRVNSPLHF. CDR3 nucleotides: TGCGCCAGCAGCCGCGACAGGGTTAATTCACCCCTCCACTTT.

The chain employs TRBV4-1 and TRBJ2-1, with 10 bases identical to TRBD2. Trimming cost V 4 bases and J 1 base; bases outside gene matches: 1. Germline loops: CDR1 MGHRA, CDR2 YSYEKL. The CDR3 has 15 residues. The CDR3 DNA reads as TGCGCCAGCAGCCCTAGCGGGGGTTCCTACAATGAGCAGTTCTTC. This codes for CASSPSGGSYNEQFF.

V and J are TRBV4-3 and TRBJ1-2; 11 nucleotides align to TRBD1. V trimming: 5 bases; J trimming: 6 bases; junction bases outside the gene matches: 11. The germline CDR1 and CDR2 sequences are LGHNA and YSLEER. The CDR3 runs to 16 residues. CDR3 sequence: CASSKSGTGGLDGYTF. The CDR3 DNA reads TGCGCCAGCAGCAAATCCGGGACAGGGGGTTTAGATGGCTACACCTTC.

J is TRBJ2-1 and V is TRBV9; D may be TRBD1 (5 bases). The CDR3 is 17 residues long. Germline V lookup: CDR1 SGDLS, CDR2 YYNGEE. The V gene lost 0 bases and the J gene lost 4 bases, with 17 bases spanning the gap. The chain's CDR3 is CASSVEPGQGSYNEQFF. CDR3 DNA sequence: TGTGCCAGCAGCGTAGAACCAGGGCAGGGATCTTACAATGAGCAGTTCTTC.

This clone was picked up a small number of times. The genes are TRBV7-9 and TRBJ2-5; D perhaps matches TRBD1 (8 bases). The CDR3 consists of 14 residues. V lost 6 bases, J lost 7 bases, and 18 bases lay in between. Germline V gene sequence: CDR1 SEHNR, CDR2 FQNEAQ (reference sequence). In nucleotides, the CDR3 is TGTGCCAGCAGACAGGGGGGGGACGAGGGGACCCAGTACTTC. Translating gives CASRQGGDEGTQYF.